The clone carrying this T cell receptor (beta chain) appeared many times. Deletions cut 0 bases from V and 12 bases from J, with 11 bases between. Germline loops: CDR1 SGHRS, CDR2 YFSETQ. CDR3 length equals 12 residues. As it was prepared, the TCRbeta library received unique molecular identifiers. MiXCR was run by TCRdb on the PCR reads, yielding one entry per CDR3 protein. Here the sample spans approximately 250,000 distinct CDR3 sequences, about 9.6% being singletons. The sample belongs to a study of T-cell reconstitution after alpha-beta-depleted transplantation in children. The material sequenced was PBMCs from the stem cell graft donor, taken from the stem cell graft. The TCR comes from a human donor who donated a stem cell graft to a child with SCID. The chain combines TRBV5-1 with TRBJ2-3; perhaps TRBD2 as D (5 bases). This chain's CDR3 is CASSLDRLRQYF. The CDR3 DNA is TGCGCCAGCAGCTTGGACAGACTACGCCAGTATTTT.